The rows below give T cell receptor beta chains drawn from one sample of a study of blood T cell repertoires in COVID-19. Libraries were prepared by immunoSEQ multiplex PCR; TCRdb keeps only in-frame clonotypes and omits some of them. The sample shows roughly 180,000 clones, about 90% of them seen only once. The sequencing input was PBMCs or T cells enriched from blood (not recorded which). These TCRs come from a woman aged 25 to 45 who had recovered from COVID-19. The CDR3 runs from the conserved cysteine through the conserved F or W. A D gene is named only where the DNA matches it firmly. Clone size is stated in some rows and not others, as once, few, many or a class when expanded.

CDR3 length: 15
D gene: NA
V gene: TRBV19
J gene: TRBJ2-1
clone size: NA
CDR3 DNA: TGTGCCAGTAGTATACCGGTCGACTCTTTGGGTGAGCAGTTCTTC
CDR3 protein: CASSIPVDSLGEQFF

CDR3 length: 14
D gene: NA
V gene: TRBV14
J gene: TRBJ2-1
clone size: NA
CDR3 DNA: TGTGCCAGCAGCCAAGGCGACACCTTAGATGAGCAGTTCTTC
CDR3 protein: CASSQGDTLDEQFF

CDR3 length: 15
D gene: NA
V gene: TRBV9
J gene: TRBJ1-1
clone size: NA
CDR3 DNA: TGTGCCAGCAGTCATAGCGAGACTGCGAACACTGAAGCTTTCTTT
CDR3 protein: CASSHSETANTEAFF

CDR3 length: 15
D gene: TRBD2
V gene: TRBV7-3
J gene: TRBJ2-1
clone size: NA
CDR3 DNA: TGTGCCAGCAGCCGAGGGACTAGCGGGTACAATGAGCAGTTCTTC
CDR3 protein: CASSRGTSGYNEQFF

CDR3 length: 12
D gene: NA
V gene: TRBV10-2
J gene: TRBJ2-3
clone size: once
CDR3 DNA: TGCGCCAGCTTAGAGAGCACAGATACGCAGTATTTT
CDR3 protein: CASLESTDTQYF

CDR3 length: 14
D gene: NA
V gene: TRBV7-2
J gene: TRBJ1-3
clone size: NA
CDR3 DNA: TGTGCCAGCCGAAGCCCGGGAGCTGGAAACACCATATATTTT
CDR3 protein: CASRSPGAGNTIYF

CDR3 length: 15
D gene: NA
V gene: TRBV2
J gene: TRBJ2-4
clone size: NA
CDR3 DNA: TGTGCCAGCTCGCGGGGTGGGGTAGCCAAAAACATTCAGTACTTC
CDR3 protein: CASSRGGVAKNIQYF

CDR3 length: 14
D gene: TRBD1
V gene: TRBV30
J gene: TRBJ2-3
clone size: NA
CDR3 DNA: TGTGCCTGGACCCGGGACAGGGGGATAGGTACGCAGTATTTT
CDR3 protein: CAWTRDRGIGTQYF

CDR3 length: 16
D gene: TRBD2
V gene: TRBV15
J gene: TRBJ2-5
clone size: NA
CDR3 DNA: TGTGCCACCAGCAGAGCGCGAGCGGGGGATCAAGAGACCCAGTACTTC
CDR3 protein: CATSRARAGDQETQYF

CDR3 length: 16
D gene: NA
V gene: TRBV5-4
J gene: TRBJ1-2
clone size: once
CDR3 DNA: TGTGCCAGCAGCTTGGGGGCAGGGCAAGCTAACTATGGCTACACCTTC
CDR3 protein: CASSLGAGQANYGYTF

CDR3 length: 13
D gene: NA
V gene: TRBV5-1
J gene: TRBJ2-5
clone size: NA
CDR3 DNA: TGCGCCAGCAGGGACACCGACCAAGAGACCCAGTACTTC
CDR3 protein: CASRDTDQETQYF

CDR3 length: 12
D gene: NA
V gene: TRBV6-2/TRBV6-3
J gene: TRBJ2-7
clone size: NA
CDR3 DNA: TGTGCCAGCAGTTACGCCAGCTACGAGCAGTACTTC
CDR3 protein: CASSYASYEQYF

CDR3 length: 14
D gene: TRBD1
V gene: TRBV30
J gene: TRBJ1-1
clone size: NA
CDR3 DNA: TGTGCCTGGATTAGAGGCAGGGGGACCACTGAAGCTTTCTTT
CDR3 protein: CAWIRGRGTTEAFF

CDR3 length: 14
D gene: NA
V gene: TRBV5-1
J gene: TRBJ1-1
clone size: NA
CDR3 DNA: TGCGCCAGCAGAACCCAGGGCCCTGGCACTGAAGCTTTCTTT
CDR3 protein: CASRTQGPGTEAFF

CDR3 length: 14
D gene: TRBD1
V gene: TRBV3-1/TRBV3-2
J gene: TRBJ1-2
clone size: once
CDR3 DNA: TGTGCCAGCACCCGGACAGGGGCTATCCATGGCTACACCTTC
CDR3 protein: CASTRTGAIHGYTF

CDR3 length: 16
D gene: TRBD1
V gene: TRBV19
J gene: TRBJ1-5
clone size: NA
CDR3 DNA: TGTGCCAGTAGTATCGTTCCCGGACAGGGCAATCAGCCCCAGCATTTT
CDR3 protein: CASSIVPGQGNQPQHF

CDR3 length: 16
D gene: TRBD1
V gene: TRBV10-3
J gene: TRBJ2-5
clone size: NA
CDR3 DNA: TGTGCCATCAGTGAGTGGCTCGGGACAGGAAAAGAGACCCAGTACTTC
CDR3 protein: CAISEWLGTGKETQYF

CDR3 length: 16
D gene: NA
V gene: TRBV7-2
J gene: TRBJ1-2
clone size: NA
CDR3 DNA: TGTGCCAGCAGCTTAGAAGAGGATCCGATTGTGTATGGCTACACCTTC
CDR3 protein: CASSLEEDPIVYGYTF

CDR3 length: 15
D gene: NA
V gene: TRBV27
J gene: TRBJ2-7
clone size: NA
CDR3 DNA: TGTGCCAGCAGTCCCCGACAGTCCTTCTCCTACGAGCAGTACTTC
CDR3 protein: CASSPRQSFSYEQYF

CDR3 length: 12
D gene: NA
V gene: TRBV15
J gene: TRBJ2-4
clone size: NA
CDR3 DNA: TGTGCCACCAGCAGGGACAGAAACATTCAGTACTTC
CDR3 protein: CATSRDRNIQYF

CDR3 length: 16
D gene: NA
V gene: TRBV18
J gene: TRBJ1-6
clone size: NA
CDR3 DNA: TGTGCCAGCTCACCGGGGGGTGGCCCCAATAATTCACCCCTCCACTTT
CDR3 protein: CASSPGGGPNNSPLHF

CDR3 length: 16
D gene: TRBD1
V gene: TRBV6-5
J gene: TRBJ2-2
clone size: NA
CDR3 DNA: TGTGCCAGCAGTTTTCGGACAGGTTCGAACACCGGGGAGCTGTTTTTT
CDR3 protein: CASSFRTGSNTGELFF

CDR3 length: 17
D gene: TRBD2
V gene: TRBV11-3
J gene: TRBJ2-2
clone size: NA
CDR3 DNA: TGTGCCAGCAGCTCCTGGACTAGCGGGAAGGGTACCGGGGAGCTGTTTTTT
CDR3 protein: CASSSWTSGKGTGELFF

CDR3 length: 12
D gene: TRBD2
V gene: TRBV3-1/TRBV3-2
J gene: TRBJ2-1
clone size: NA
CDR3 DNA: TGTGCCAGCAGCCAAGCAGGACTAGTTTTGTTCTTC
CDR3 protein: CASSQAGLVLFF

CDR3 length: 17
D gene: TRBD1
V gene: TRBV13
J gene: TRBJ1-6
clone size: NA
CDR3 DNA: TGTGCCAGCAGGGCGGAAAACAGGGGAGCTTATAATTCACCCCTCCACTTT
CDR3 protein: CASRAENRGAYNSPLHF

CDR3 length: 15
D gene: NA
V gene: TRBV6-5
J gene: TRBJ1-1
clone size: NA
CDR3 DNA: TGTGCCAGCACCCGACAACCCGATATGAACACTGAAGCTTTCTTT
CDR3 protein: CASTRQPDMNTEAFF

CDR3 length: 16
D gene: TRBD1
V gene: TRBV29-1
J gene: TRBJ1-1
clone size: NA
CDR3 DNA: TGCAGCGTTGTGGGGGACAGACGGACCATGAACACTGAAGCTTTCTTT
CDR3 protein: CSVVGDRRTMNTEAFF

CDR3 length: 13
D gene: TRBD1
V gene: TRBV5-1
J gene: TRBJ1-4
clone size: NA
CDR3 DNA: TGCGCCAGCAGGCAGACAGGGGGAGAAAAACTGTTTTTT
CDR3 protein: CASRQTGGEKLFF

CDR3 length: 13
D gene: NA
V gene: TRBV7-9
J gene: TRBJ2-2
clone size: once
CDR3 DNA: TGTGCCAGCAGCTCCTCGGGCACCGGGGAGCTGTTTTTT
CDR3 protein: CASSSSGTGELFF

CDR3 length: 15
D gene: TRBD2
V gene: TRBV2
J gene: TRBJ2-3
clone size: NA
CDR3 DNA: TGTGCCAGCTCACGCCTAGCGGGGGGGCTGGATACGCAGTATTTT
CDR3 protein: CASSRLAGGLDTQYF

CDR3 length: 12
D gene: NA
V gene: TRBV12-3/TRBV12-4
J gene: TRBJ2-1
clone size: NA
CDR3 DNA: TGTGCCAGCAGCGCGACAGCCGGTGAGCAGTTCTTC
CDR3 protein: CASSATAGEQFF

CDR3 length: 15
D gene: NA
V gene: TRBV7-2
J gene: TRBJ1-1
clone size: NA
CDR3 DNA: TGTGCCAGCAGCTTAGTTCAGGGGCAAGGCACTGAAGCTTTCTTT
CDR3 protein: CASSLVQGQGTEAFF

CDR3 length: 14
D gene: NA
V gene: TRBV27
J gene: TRBJ2-1
clone size: NA
CDR3 DNA: TGTGCCAGCAGCGGGATCCTTCACTACAATGAGCAGTTCTTC
CDR3 protein: CASSGILHYNEQFF

CDR3 length: 17
D gene: NA
V gene: TRBV28
J gene: TRBJ2-1
clone size: NA
CDR3 DNA: TGTGCCAGCAGCCCCGGGGTGAGGGTGAGCTCCTACAATGAGCAGTTCTTC
CDR3 protein: CASSPGVRVSSYNEQFF

CDR3 length: 15
D gene: NA
V gene: TRBV7-2
J gene: TRBJ2-6
clone size: NA
CDR3 DNA: TGTGCCAGCAGGCCAGGGTCTACTGGGGCCAACGTCCTGACTTTC
CDR3 protein: CASRPGSTGANVLTF

CDR3 length: 12
D gene: NA
V gene: TRBV2
J gene: TRBJ1-2
clone size: once
CDR3 DNA: TGTGCCAGCAGTGAGAATAGCTATGGCTACACCTTC
CDR3 protein: CASSENSYGYTF

CDR3 length: 13
D gene: NA
V gene: TRBV7-3
J gene: TRBJ1-1
clone size: few
CDR3 DNA: TGTGCCAGCAGCTTAACCCCCCTGACTGAAGCTTTCTTT
CDR3 protein: CASSLTPLTEAFF

CDR3 length: 14
D gene: NA
V gene: TRBV11-3
J gene: TRBJ1-2
clone size: NA
CDR3 DNA: TGTGCCAGCAGCCCACAGGGAGGGGACTATGGCTACACCTTC
CDR3 protein: CASSPQGGDYGYTF

CDR3 length: 12
D gene: NA
V gene: TRBV3-1/TRBV3-2
J gene: TRBJ2-7
clone size: NA
CDR3 DNA: TGTGCCAGCAGCCAAGGGCCTTACGAGCAGTACTTC
CDR3 protein: CASSQGPYEQYF

CDR3 length: 13
D gene: TRBD1
V gene: TRBV5-4
J gene: TRBJ2-1
clone size: NA
CDR3 DNA: TGTGCCAGCAGAGCGACAGGGAGCAATGAGCAGTTCTTC
CDR3 protein: CASRATGSNEQFF

CDR3 length: 14
D gene: NA
V gene: TRBV2
J gene: TRBJ2-5
clone size: NA
CDR3 DNA: TGTGCCAGCAGTAAAGTAGCCGTACAAGAGACCCAGTACTTC
CDR3 protein: CASSKVAVQETQYF

CDR3 length: 15
D gene: NA
V gene: TRBV5-8
J gene: TRBJ2-3
clone size: NA
CDR3 DNA: TGTGCCAGCCGCTGGCCCCCGGGAAGCACAGATACGCAGTATTTT
CDR3 protein: CASRWPPGSTDTQYF

CDR3 length: 14
D gene: TRBD2
V gene: TRBV19
J gene: TRBJ2-5
clone size: NA
CDR3 DNA: TGTGCCAGTAAAGGGCGGGGGTTCCAAGAGACCCAGTACTTC
CDR3 protein: CASKGRGFQETQYF

CDR3 length: 15
D gene: NA
V gene: TRBV28
J gene: TRBJ1-6
clone size: NA
CDR3 DNA: TGTGCCAGCAGTTTAGAGCTCAGGAACGATTCACCCCTCCACTTT
CDR3 protein: CASSLELRNDSPLHF

CDR3 length: 12
D gene: NA
V gene: TRBV12-3/TRBV12-4
J gene: TRBJ2-2
clone size: NA
CDR3 DNA: TGTGCCAGCAGTTCCAGGCTCGGGGAGCTGTTTTTT
CDR3 protein: CASSSRLGELFF

CDR3 length: 14
D gene: NA
V gene: TRBV15
J gene: TRBJ1-4
clone size: few
CDR3 DNA: TGTGCCACCAGCAGAGGAGCAACTAATGAAAAACTGTTTTTT
CDR3 protein: CATSRGATNEKLFF